This T cell receptor (beta chain) stems from a study of metastatic and nonmetastatic thyroid tumors. Study background: Malignant and benign thyroid patients had repertoires compared in peripheral blood and tumor or nodule tissue. Findings and caveats of the study: A significant increase in TCR beta diversity was reportedly seen in malignant thyroid tumors relative to benign nodules, in blood and tumor.

Trimming took 3 bases from V and 9 from J, leaving 8 bases between them. The CDR3 has 10 amino acids. Germline V gene sequence: CDR1 DFQATT, CDR2 SNEGSKA (reference sequence). This clone was detected ten times or more. Its antigen is unknown. TCRdb re-called clones via MiXCR from the PCR reads. The table shows tens of thousands of clones, with about 12% occurring only once. Patients were all untreated before their thyroid surgery. The J gene is TRBJ2-5, the V gene TRBV20-1; no clear D gene. This TCR derives from a male donor with papillary thyroid cancer or a benign thyroid nodule (not recorded which). Some clones in this sample may be carry-over from other donors' samples. Material: blood. For the CDR3, the DNA is TGCAGTGCTAGCGGTGGGGCCCAGTACTTC. Its translation is CSASGGAQYF.